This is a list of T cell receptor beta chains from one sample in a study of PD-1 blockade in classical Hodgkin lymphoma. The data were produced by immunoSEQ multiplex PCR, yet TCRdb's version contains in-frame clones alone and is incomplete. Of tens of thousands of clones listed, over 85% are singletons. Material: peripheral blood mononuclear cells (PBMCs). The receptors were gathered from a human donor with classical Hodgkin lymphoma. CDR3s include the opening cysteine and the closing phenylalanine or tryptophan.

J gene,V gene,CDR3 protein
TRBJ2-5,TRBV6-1,CASSTRTGGETQYF
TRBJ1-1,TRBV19,CASSANNDRGRTFF
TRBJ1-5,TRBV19,CATSPRGSNQPQHF
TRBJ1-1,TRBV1,CTSSHSLRRRGGDTEAFF
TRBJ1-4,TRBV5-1,CASSGPGEKLFF
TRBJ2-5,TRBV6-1,CASSRTGGRGETQYF
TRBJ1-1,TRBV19,CASRRRTNTEAFF
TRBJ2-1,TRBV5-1,CASSLGQGSSYNEQFF
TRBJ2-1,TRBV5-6,CASSTIRTSVDEQFF
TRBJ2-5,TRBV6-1,CASSKGTTTYQETQYF
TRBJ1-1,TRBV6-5,CASSPGQGNAFF
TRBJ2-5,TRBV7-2,CASSFSLTSGETQYF
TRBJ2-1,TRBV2,CASRRGDNEQFF
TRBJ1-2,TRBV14,CASSQYTRGNGYTF
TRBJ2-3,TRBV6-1,CASSPSGAGADTQYF
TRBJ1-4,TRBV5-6,CASSLAPGQTNEKLFF
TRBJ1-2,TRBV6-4,CASSDYRAGYTF